Sequencing of this T cell receptor beta chain was carried out in a study of long-term antiretroviral therapy in people with HIV. Findings and caveats of the study: It was observed that HIV repertoires exhibited narrower CDR3 length ranges than controls.

V was clipped by 0 bases and J by 5 bases, with 11 bases between them. The CDR3 covers 14 residues. Germline lookup yields CDR1 SGHRS and CDR2 YFSETQ. No donor had fewer than one pre-ART PBMC sample or fewer than two post-ART PBMC samples. Version v3.0 of the immunoSEQ assay ran at survey level. Sequenced by immunoSEQ multiplex PCR; TCRdb stores in-frame clones only, minus some. This table has some 30,000 clones, about 94% appearing once. Points on this clone: Antigen unknown.

The sequencing used unsorted PBMCs, collected 7.4 years after starting antiretroviral therapy. This sequence was found in a man between 45 and 60 years old with HIV. The V call is TRBV5-1, the J call TRBJ1-1; D is unclear. The CDR3 region has the DNA TGCGCCAGCAGCTTGGGGGTAGGGCGTACTGAAGCTTTCTTT. Protein product: CASSLGVGRTEAFF.